Below, 6 T cell receptor beta chains from the same sample are listed, as sequenced in a study of blood T cell repertoires in COVID-19. Only in-frame clones appear in the TCRdb table, and some are missing; sequencing was by immunoSEQ multiplex PCR. The sample lists about 290,000 clones, roughly 91% occurring once. Sequencing was done on a sample of peripheral blood. These receptors were taken from a woman between 25 and 40 years old with COVID-19, enrolled during active disease.

The rearrangement joins TRBV24-1 to TRBJ2-1; TRBD1 aligns across 8 bases. V trimming: 4 bases; J trimming: 4 bases; junction bases outside the gene matches: 5. Germline-derived CDR1 and CDR2 are KGHDR and SFDVKD. The CDR3 length is 15 residues. CDR3 nucleotides: TGTGCCACCAGTGAGTCCGGGACAGGTTACAATGAGCAGTTCTTC. Amino acids: CATSESGTGYNEQFF.

This chain joins TRBV2 and TRBJ1-1; 10 nucleotides line up with TRBD1. CDR1 is SNHLY and CDR2 is FYNNEI in the germline V gene. V trimming: 6 bases; J trimming: 5 bases; junction bases outside the gene matches: 9. The CDR3 spans 15 residues. In nucleotides, the CDR3 is TGTGCCAGCAGCGCCCGACAGGGGGCCTGGACTGAAGCTTTCTTT. It codes for CASSARQGAWTEAFF.

The CDR3 sequence is CASSVYRSSTDTQYF. DNA of the CDR3: TGTGCCAGCAGCGTGTACAGATCTAGCACAGATACGCAGTATTTT. The chain employs TRBV25-1 and TRBJ2-3; D remains ambiguous. The CDR3 contains 15 residues. The germline V and J ends were trimmed by 6 bases and 0 bases, with 13 bases remaining between them. Germline V gene lookup returns CDR1 MGHDK and CDR2 SYGVNS.

The chain joins TRBV5-1 to TRBJ2-1; 7 bases match TRBD1. The length of the CDR3 is 16 residues. The trim removed 4 bases at V and 4 bases at J, leaving 11 bases unmatched. Germline values: CDR1 SGHRS, CDR2 YFSETQ. The CDR3 reads CASSVTGIPPYNEQFF. CDR3 DNA sequence: TGCGCCAGCAGCGTGACAGGGATCCCTCCTTACAATGAGCAGTTCTTC.

The chain uses TRBV13 and TRBJ2-7; 8 bases fit TRBD1. Germline values: CDR1 PRHDT, CDR2 FYEKMQ (reference sequence). With V trimmed by 3 bases and J by 6 bases, 7 bases remained unmatched. This CDR3 region has 14 residues. The CDR3 DNA sequence: TGTGCCAGCAGCTTTGGCCAGGGGGCCTTCGAGCAGTACTTC. This translates into CASSFGQGAFEQYF. Full variable domain (outside the CDR3, taken from reference TRBV13 and TRBJ2-7): AAGVIQSPRHLIKEKRETATLKCYPIPRHDTVYWYQQGPGQDPQFLISFYEKMQSDKGSIPDRFSAQQFSDYHSELNMSSLELGDSALYFCASSFGQGAFEQYFGPGTRLTVT.

The rearrangement joins TRBV13 to TRBJ1-3, with D maybe TRBD1 (6 bases). V was pared by 7 bases and J by 3 bases, with 19 bases between. CDR3 length: 16 residues. The germline V gene encodes CDR1 PRHDT and CDR2 FYEKMQ (reference sequence). As DNA, the CDR3 is TGTGCCAGCACGGAGAGGGGGGGTACGGTTGGAAACACCATATATTTT. This sequence encodes CASTERGGTVGNTIYF.